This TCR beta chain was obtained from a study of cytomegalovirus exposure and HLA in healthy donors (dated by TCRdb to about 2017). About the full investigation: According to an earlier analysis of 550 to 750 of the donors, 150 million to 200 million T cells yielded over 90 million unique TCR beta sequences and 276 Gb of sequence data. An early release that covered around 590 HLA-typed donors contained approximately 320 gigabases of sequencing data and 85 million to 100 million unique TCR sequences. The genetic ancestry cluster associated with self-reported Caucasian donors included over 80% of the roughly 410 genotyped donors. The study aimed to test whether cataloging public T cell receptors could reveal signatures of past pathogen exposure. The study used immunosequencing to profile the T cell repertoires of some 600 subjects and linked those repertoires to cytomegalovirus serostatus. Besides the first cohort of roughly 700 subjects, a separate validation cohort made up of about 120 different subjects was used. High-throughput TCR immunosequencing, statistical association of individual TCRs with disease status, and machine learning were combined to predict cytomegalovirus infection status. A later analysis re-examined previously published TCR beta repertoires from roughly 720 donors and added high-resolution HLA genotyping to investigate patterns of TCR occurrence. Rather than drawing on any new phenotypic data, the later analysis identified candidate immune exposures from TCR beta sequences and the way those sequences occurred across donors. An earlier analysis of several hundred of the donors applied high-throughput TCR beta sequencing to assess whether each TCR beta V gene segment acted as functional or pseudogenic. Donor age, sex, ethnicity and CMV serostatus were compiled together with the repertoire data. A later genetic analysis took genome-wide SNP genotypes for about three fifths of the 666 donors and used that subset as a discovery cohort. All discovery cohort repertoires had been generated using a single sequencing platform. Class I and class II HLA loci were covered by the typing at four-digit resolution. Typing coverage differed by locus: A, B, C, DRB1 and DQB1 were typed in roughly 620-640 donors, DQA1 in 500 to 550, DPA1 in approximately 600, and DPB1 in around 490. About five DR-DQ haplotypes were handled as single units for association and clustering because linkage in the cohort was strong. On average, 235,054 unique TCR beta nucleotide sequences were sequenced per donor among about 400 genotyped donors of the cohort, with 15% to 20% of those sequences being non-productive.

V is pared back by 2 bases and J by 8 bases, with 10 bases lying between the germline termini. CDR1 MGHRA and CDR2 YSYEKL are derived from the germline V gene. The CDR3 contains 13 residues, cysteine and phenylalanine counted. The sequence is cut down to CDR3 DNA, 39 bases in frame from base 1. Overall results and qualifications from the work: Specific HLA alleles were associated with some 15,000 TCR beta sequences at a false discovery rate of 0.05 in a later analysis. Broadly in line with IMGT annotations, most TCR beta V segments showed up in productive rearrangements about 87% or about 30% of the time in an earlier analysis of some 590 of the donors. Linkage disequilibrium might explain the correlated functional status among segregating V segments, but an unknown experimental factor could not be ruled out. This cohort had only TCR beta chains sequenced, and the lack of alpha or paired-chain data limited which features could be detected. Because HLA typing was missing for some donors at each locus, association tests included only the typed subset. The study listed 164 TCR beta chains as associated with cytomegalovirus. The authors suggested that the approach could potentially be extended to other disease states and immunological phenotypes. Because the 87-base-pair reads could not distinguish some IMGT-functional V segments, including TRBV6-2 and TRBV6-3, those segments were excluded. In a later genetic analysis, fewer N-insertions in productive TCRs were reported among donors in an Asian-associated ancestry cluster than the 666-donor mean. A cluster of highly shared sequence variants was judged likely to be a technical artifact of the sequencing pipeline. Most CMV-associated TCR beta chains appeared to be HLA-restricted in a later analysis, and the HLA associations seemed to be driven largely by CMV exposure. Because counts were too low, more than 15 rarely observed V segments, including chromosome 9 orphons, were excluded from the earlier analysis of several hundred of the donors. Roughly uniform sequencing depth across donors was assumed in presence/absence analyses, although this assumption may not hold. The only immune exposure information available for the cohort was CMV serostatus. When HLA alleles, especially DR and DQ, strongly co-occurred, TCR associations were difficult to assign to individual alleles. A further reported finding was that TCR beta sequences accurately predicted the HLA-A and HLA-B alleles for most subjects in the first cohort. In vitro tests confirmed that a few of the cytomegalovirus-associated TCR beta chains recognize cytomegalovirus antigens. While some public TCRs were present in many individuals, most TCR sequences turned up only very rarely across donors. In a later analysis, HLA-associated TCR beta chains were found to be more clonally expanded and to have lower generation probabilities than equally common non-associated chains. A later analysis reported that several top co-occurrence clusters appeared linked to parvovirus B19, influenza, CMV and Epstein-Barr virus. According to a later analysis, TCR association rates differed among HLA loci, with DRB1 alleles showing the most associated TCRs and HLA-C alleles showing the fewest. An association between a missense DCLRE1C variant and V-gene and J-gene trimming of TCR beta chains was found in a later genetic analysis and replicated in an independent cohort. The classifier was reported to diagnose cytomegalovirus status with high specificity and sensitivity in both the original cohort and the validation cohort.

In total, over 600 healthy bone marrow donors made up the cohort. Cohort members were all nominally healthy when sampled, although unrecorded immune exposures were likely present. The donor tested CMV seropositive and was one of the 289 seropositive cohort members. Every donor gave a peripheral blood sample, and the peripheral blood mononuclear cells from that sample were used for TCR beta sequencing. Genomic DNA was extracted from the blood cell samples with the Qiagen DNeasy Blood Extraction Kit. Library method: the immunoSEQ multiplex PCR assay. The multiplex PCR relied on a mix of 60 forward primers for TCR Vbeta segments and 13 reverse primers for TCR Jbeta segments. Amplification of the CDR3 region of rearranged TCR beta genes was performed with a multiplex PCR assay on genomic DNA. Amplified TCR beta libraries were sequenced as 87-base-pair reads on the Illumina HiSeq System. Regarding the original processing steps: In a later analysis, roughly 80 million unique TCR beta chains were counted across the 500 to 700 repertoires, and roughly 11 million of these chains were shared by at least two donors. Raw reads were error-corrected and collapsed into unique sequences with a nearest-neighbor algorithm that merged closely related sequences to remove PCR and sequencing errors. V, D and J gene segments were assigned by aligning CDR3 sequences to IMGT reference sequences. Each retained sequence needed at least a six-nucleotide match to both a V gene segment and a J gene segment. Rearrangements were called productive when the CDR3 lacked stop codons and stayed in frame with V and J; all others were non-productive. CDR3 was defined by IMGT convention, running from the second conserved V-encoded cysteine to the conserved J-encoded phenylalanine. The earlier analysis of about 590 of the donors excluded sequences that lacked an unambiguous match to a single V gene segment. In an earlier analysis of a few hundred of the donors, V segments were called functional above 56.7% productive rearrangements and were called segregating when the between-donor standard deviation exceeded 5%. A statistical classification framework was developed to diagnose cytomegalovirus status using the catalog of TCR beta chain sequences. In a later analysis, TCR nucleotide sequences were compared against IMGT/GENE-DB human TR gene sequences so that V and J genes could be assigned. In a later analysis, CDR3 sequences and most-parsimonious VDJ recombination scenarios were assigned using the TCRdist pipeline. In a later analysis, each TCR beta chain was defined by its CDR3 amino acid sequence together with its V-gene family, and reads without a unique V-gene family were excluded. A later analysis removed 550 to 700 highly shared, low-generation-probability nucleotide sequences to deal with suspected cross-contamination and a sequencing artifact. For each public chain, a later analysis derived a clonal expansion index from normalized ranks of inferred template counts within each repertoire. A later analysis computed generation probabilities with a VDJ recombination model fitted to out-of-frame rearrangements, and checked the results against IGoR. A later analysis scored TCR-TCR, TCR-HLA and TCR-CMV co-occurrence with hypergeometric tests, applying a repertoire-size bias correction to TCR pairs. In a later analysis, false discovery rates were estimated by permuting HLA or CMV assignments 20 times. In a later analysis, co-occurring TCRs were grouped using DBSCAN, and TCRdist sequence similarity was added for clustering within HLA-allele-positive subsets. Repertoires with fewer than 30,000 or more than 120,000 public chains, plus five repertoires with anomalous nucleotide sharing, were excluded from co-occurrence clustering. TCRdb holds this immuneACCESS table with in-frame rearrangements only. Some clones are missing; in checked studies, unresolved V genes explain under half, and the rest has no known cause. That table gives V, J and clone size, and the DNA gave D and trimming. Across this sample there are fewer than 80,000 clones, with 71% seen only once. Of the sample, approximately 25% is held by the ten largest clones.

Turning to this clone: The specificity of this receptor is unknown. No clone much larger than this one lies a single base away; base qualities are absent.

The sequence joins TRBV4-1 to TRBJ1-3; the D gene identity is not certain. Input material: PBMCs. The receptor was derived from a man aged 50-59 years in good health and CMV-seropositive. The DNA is TGCGCCAGCAGCCAATTCGGTGAAGACACCATATATTTT. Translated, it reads CASSQFGEDTIYF.